What follows are 19 T cell receptor beta chains derived from one specimen sequenced in a study of T cells after yellow fever vaccination. TCRdb independently ran MiXCR on the 5' RACE reads; one entry per CDR3 protein. The data hold roughly 320,000 distinct CDR3 sequences, with about 10% observed a single time. This specimen consisted of CD4+ T cells sorted from PBMCs, obtained 45 days after the yellow fever booster vaccination. These receptors were obtained from a man younger than 30 who received the YFV17D yellow fever vaccine.

J is TRBJ2-7 and V is TRBV5-1, with 9 bases lining up with TRBD1. Germline CDR1 and CDR2: SGHRS and YFSETQ. Trimming cost V 4 bases and J 3 bases; bases outside gene matches: 5. CDR3 length: 14 residues. CDR3: CASSLADRGYEQYF. The CDR3 DNA reads as TGCGCCAGCAGCCTCGCGGACAGGGGCTACGAGCAGTACTTC.

This clonotype appeared a few times. The chain employs TRBV10-3 and TRBJ1-2; D unclear. Germline-derived CDR1 and CDR2 are ENHRY and SYGVKD. Trimming shortened V by 4 bases and J by 8 bases, and 14 bases separated the two germline ends. The CDR3 is 13 amino acids. CDR3 in amino acids: CAISGDGYGGYTF. The CDR3 DNA sequence: TGTGCCATCAGTGGGGATGGTTATGGCGGCTACACCTTC.

The V call is TRBV4-2, the J call TRBJ2-3; the match to TRBD2 covers 9 bases. The length of the CDR3 is 17 residues. V shed 1 base, J shed 0 bases, and the junction held 5 bases outside the gene matches. CDR1 is LGHNA, CDR2 YNFKEQ, per germline. The CDR3 DNA reads TGTGCCAGCAGCCAAGGGGTAGCGGGGGCCAGCACAGATACGCAGTATTTT. Translating it yields CASSQGVAGASTDTQYF.

The gene calls are TRBV7-6 and TRBJ2-5; D is uncertain. Germline V lookup: CDR1 SGHVS, CDR2 FNYEAQ. The V and J ends lost 4 bases and 5 bases respectively, with 14 bases between them. The CDR3 consists of 14 residues. DNA for the CDR3: TGTGCCAGCAGCTCCCGCCCCGGTTGGGAGACCCAGTACTTC. This gives the protein CASSSRPGWETQYF.

J is TRBJ2-3 and V is TRBV24-1; the D gene is possibly TRBD1 (7 bases). Between the trimmed V and J ends, which lost 10 bases and 0 bases, there was a span of 13 bases. Germline V gene sequence: CDR1 KGHDR, CDR2 SFDVKD. The CDR3 has 14 residues. The CDR3 sequence is CATRQGGSTDTQYF. The CDR3 DNA follows: TGTGCCACAAGGCAGGGGGGTAGCACAGATACGCAGTATTTT.

This clonotype has only a few counts. The chain uses TRBV11-2 and TRBJ2-1; D ambiguous. V lost 5 bases, J lost 1 base, and 15 bases lay in between. Looked up from germline, CDR1 is SGHAT and CDR2 is FQNNGV. CDR3 size: 16 residues. This chain's CDR3 is CASSTLGRRSYNEQFF. The CDR3 region has the DNA TGTGCCAGCAGCACCCTCGGACGGCGATCCTACAATGAGCAGTTCTTC.

V is TRBV5-1 and J is TRBJ1-4; D unresolved. The length of the CDR3 is 14 residues. V gave up 3 bases and J gave up 0 bases, with 6 bases separating them. Germline V gene lookup returns CDR1 SGHRS and CDR2 YFSETQ. The CDR3: CASSYSATNEKLFF. In DNA, the CDR3 is TGCGCCAGCAGCTATAGTGCAACTAATGAAAAACTGTTTTTT. Filled out from reference TRBV5-1 and TRBJ1-4, the complete variable domain reads KAGVTQTPRYLIKTRGQQVTLSCSPISGHRSVSWYQQTPGQGLQFLFEYFSETQRNKGNFPGRFSGRQFSNSRSEMNVSTLELGDSALYLCASSYSATNEKLFFGSGTQLSVL.

CDR3 loop: CSARGGGGDEQYF. As DNA, the CDR3 is TGCAGTGCTAGAGGGGGAGGGGGCGACGAGCAGTACTTC. The chain joins TRBV20-1 to TRBJ2-7; D is tentatively TRBD1 or TRBD2 (7 bases each). The V and J ends lost 1 base and 5 bases respectively, with 12 bases between them. CDR1 DFQATT and CDR2 SNEGSKA come from the germline V gene (reference sequence). The CDR3 covers 13 residues.

This clonotype was picked up a small number of times. The V and J genes are TRBV6-1 and TRBJ2-7, with 9 bases that match TRBD2. Germline V lookup: CDR1 MNHNS, CDR2 SASEGT. The CDR3 runs to 16 residues. V trimming: 2 bases; J trimming: 0 bases; junction bases outside the gene matches: 5. CDR3 in amino acids: CASSESPSGDSYEQYV. CDR3 DNA: TGTGCCAGCAGTGAATCCCCTAGCGGGGACTCCTACGAGCAGTACGTC.

This clonotype was picked up a small number of times. The rearrangement uses TRBV11-2 and TRBJ2-3; maybe TRBD2 (5 bases). The CDR3 is 14 amino acids. V was pared by 2 bases and J by 4 bases, with 10 bases between. Germline CDR1 SGHAT, CDR2 FQNNGV. The CDR3 spells CASSLRLAADTQYF. The CDR3 bases are TGTGCCAGCAGCTTACGTCTAGCTGCAGATACGCAGTATTTT.

The rearrangement uses TRBV12-3 or TRBV12-4 and TRBJ1-2; D not resolved. This CDR3 has 11 residues. The V gene lost 1 base and the J gene lost 8 bases, with 5 bases spanning the gap. In nucleotides, the CDR3 is TGTGCCAGCAGTTTAGACTTCGGCTACACCTTC. This codes for CASSLDFGYTF.

This clonotype showed up just a few times. The rearrangement uses TRBV9 and TRBJ1-4, with 8 bases matching TRBD1. V was pared by 4 bases and J by 7 bases, with 9 bases of the junction left unmatched. The CDR3 covers 15 residues. Germline V gives CDR1 SGDLS, CDR2 YYNGEE. CDR3 bases: TGTGCCAGCAGCTTCCAGGGGGCGGTTAGTGAAAAACTGTTTTTT. Translating gives CASSFQGAVSEKLFF.

This rearrangement joins TRBV7-9 to TRBJ2-5, with a tentative D call TRBD1 (6 bases). The CDR3 consists of 14 residues. With 4 bases removed from V and 4 bases from J, the gap between germline ends came to 13 bases. From germline, CDR1 is SEHNR and CDR2 FQNEAQ (reference sequence). The CDR3 is CASSSNTGLETQYF. The CDR3 DNA reads as TGTGCCAGCAGCTCCAATACAGGGCTAGAGACCCAGTACTTC.

This clonotype was counted a few times. This chain links TRBV7-9 with TRBJ1-6, with D maybe TRBD1 (5 bases). This CDR3 comprises 18 residues. Per the germline V gene, CDR1 is SEHNR and CDR2 is FQNEAQ (reference sequence). The V and J ends lost 3 bases and 2 bases respectively, with 17 bases between them. The chain's CDR3 is CASSLRSGWRTYNSPLHF. The CDR3 region has the DNA TGTGCCAGCAGCTTGAGGTCAGGGTGGCGGACCTATAATTCACCCCTCCACTTT.

This clonotype was recorded a few times. This chain uses TRBV7-2 with TRBJ2-1; 9 bases map to TRBD1. Germline V gene data show CDR1 as SGHTA and CDR2 as FQGNSA. The junction had 4 bases not matched to a gene; V was cut back by 3 bases and J by 7 bases. The CDR3 covers 14 residues. CDR3 protein: CASSFGQGNNEQFF. CDR3 nucleotide sequence: TGTGCCAGCAGCTTTGGACAGGGGAATAATGAGCAGTTCTTC.

This clonotype was observed many times. This sequence joins TRBV6-6 and TRBJ2-1; TRBD2 matches 10 bases. Looked up from germline, CDR1 is MNHNY and CDR2 is SVGAGI (reference sequence). Germline trimming cut 4 bases from V and 4 bases from J; bases unmatched to any gene: 7. This CDR3 region has 16 residues. Written as DNA, the CDR3 is TGTGCCAGCAGTTCCTCCCCAGCGGGGGGGTACAATGAGCAGTTCTTC. It codes for CASSSSPAGGYNEQFF.

The chain has TRBV4-1 and TRBJ1-5, with D maybe TRBD1 (6 bases). CDR1 is MGHRA, CDR2 YSYEKL, per germline. Trimming took 6 bases from V and 3 from J, leaving 18 bases between them. This CDR3 contains 16 residues. The CDR3 bases are TGCGCCAGCAGACAAACTTTAGGACAGACCAATCAGCCCCAGCATTTT. Encoded protein: CASRQTLGQTNQPQHF.

J is TRBJ2-1 and V is TRBV20-1; D unclear. The CDR3 totals 14 residues. V lost 7 bases to trimming and J lost 8 bases, with 21 bases between them. The germline CDR1 and CDR2 sequences are DFQATT and SNEGSKA (reference sequence). This CDR3 reads CSVVGQNGKHEQFF. The CDR3 DNA is TGCAGTGTCGTAGGGCAGAACGGAAAGCATGAGCAGTTCTTC.

This clonotype turned up a few times. The genes are TRBV7-2 and TRBJ1-1, with 7 bases identical to TRBD1. V lost 5 bases, J lost 3 bases, and 6 bases stayed unmatched. In germline, CDR1 is SGHTA, CDR2 FQGNSA. This CDR3 contains 14 residues. In DNA form, the CDR3 reads TGTGCCAGCAGCCAGGGGACAGCCTACACTGAAGCTTTCTTT. Its protein is CASSQGTAYTEAFF.